This TCR beta chain stems from a study of blood T cell repertoires in COVID-19. Overall study context: Both acute and convalescent COVID-19 samples were obtained from the United States, Italy and Spain. PBMCs, B-cell-depleted T cells, or T cells provided the cDNA or gDNA that made up the material.

There are a few counts of this clone. The ends were cut back, 6 bases at V and 11 bases at J, with 7 bases in the middle. This CDR3 has 8 amino acids. Germline-derived CDR1 and CDR2 are DFQATT and SNEGSKA (reference sequence). In the authors' methods: Estimation of nucleated cell counts relied on the amplification of reference gene primers. Assay: immunoSEQ multiplex PCR; the TCRdb copy retains only in-frame clones and omits some. V, J and clone size derive from that table, while D and trimming were established from the DNA sequence. This sample has 65,000 to 95,000 clones, with roughly 90% found just once.

This sequence originates from a man aged 50 to 59 with active COVID-19. The rearrangement joins TRBV20-1 to TRBJ1-1; D not certain. The sequencing sample was made of peripheral blood. The CDR3 reads CSAARAFF. CDR3 DNA sequence: TGCAGTGCCGCGAGGGCTTTCTTT.